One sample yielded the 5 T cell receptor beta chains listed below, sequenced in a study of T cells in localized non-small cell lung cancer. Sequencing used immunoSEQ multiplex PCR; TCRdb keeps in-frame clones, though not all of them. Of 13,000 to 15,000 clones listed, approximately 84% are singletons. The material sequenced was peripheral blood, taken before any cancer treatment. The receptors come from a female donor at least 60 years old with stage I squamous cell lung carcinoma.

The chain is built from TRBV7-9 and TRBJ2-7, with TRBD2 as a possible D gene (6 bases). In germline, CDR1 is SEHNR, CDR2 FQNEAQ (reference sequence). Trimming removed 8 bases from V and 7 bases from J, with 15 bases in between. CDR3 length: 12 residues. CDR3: CASGAGRFEQYF. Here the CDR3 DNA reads TGTGCCAGCGGGGCGGGGAGGTTTGAGCAGTACTTC.

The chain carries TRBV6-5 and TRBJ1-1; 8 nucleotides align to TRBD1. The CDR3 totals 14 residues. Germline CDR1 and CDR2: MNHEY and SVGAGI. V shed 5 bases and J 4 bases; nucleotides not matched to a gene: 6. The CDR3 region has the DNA TGTGCCAGCAGTCCACAGGGGGATCGCACTGAAGCTTTCTTT. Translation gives CASSPQGDRTEAFF.

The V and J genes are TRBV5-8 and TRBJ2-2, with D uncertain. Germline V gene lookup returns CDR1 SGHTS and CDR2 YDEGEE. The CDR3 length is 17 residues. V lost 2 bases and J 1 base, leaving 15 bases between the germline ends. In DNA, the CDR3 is TGTGCCAGCAGCTTTTCGAAAACTTCACGGAACACCGGGGAGCTGTTTTTT. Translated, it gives CASSFSKTSRNTGELFF.

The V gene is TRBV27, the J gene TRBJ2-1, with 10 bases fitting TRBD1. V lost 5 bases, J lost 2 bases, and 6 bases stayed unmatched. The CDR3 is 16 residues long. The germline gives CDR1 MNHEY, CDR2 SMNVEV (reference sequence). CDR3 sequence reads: CASSTRDRGTYNEQFF. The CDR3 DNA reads TGTGCCAGCAGTACTCGGGACAGGGGAACCTACAATGAGCAGTTCTTC.

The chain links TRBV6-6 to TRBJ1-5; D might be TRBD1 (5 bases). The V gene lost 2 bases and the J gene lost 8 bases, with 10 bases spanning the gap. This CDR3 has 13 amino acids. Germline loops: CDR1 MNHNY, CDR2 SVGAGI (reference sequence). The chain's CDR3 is CASSYTGREPQHF. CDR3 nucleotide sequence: TGTGCCAGCAGTTACACGGGCAGGGAGCCCCAGCATTTT.